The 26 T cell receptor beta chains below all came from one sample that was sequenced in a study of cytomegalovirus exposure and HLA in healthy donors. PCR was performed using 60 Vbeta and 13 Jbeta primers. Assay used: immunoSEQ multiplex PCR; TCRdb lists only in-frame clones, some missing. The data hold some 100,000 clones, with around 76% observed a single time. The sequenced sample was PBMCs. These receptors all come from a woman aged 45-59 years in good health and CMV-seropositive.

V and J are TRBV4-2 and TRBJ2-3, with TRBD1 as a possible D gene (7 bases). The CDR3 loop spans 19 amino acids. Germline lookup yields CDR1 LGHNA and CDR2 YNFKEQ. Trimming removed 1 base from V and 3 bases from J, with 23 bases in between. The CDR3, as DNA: TGTGCCAGCAGCCAAGGAAGCGGCCGAGGGGGCCTAGCGACAGATACGCAGTATTTT. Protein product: CASSQGSGRGGLATDTQYF.

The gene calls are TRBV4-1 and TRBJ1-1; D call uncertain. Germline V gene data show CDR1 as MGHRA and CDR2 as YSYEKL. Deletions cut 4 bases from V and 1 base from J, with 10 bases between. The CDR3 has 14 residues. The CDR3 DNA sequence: TGCGCCAGCAGCCCTGGGCCGGCGAACACTGAAGCTTTCTTT. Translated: CASSPGPANTEAFF.

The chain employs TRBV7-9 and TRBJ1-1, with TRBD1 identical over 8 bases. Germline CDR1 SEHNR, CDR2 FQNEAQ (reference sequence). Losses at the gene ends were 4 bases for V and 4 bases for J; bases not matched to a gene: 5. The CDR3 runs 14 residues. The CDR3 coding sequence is TGTGCCAGCAGCTCTGACAGGGGAGGCACTGAAGCTTTCTTT. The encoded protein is CASSSDRGGTEAFF.

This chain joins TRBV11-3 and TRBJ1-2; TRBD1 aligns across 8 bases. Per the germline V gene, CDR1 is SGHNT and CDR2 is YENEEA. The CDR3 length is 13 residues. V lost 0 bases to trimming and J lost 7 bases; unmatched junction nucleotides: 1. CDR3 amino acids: CASSLETGAGYTF. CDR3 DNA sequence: TGTGCCAGCAGCTTAGAGACAGGGGCTGGCTACACCTTC.

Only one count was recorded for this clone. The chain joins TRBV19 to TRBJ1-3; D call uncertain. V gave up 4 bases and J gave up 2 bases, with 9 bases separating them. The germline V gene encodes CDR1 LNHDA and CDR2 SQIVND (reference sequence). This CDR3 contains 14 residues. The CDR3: CASSTRGTGNTIYF. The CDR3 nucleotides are TGTGCCAGTAGTACTCGGGGAACTGGAAACACCATATATTTT.

CDR3 bases: TGTGCCAGCAGCTCGCGTTACGGTATGTTCACTGAAGCTTTCTTT. This codes for CASSSRYGMFTEAFF. The rearrangement uses TRBV11-2 and TRBJ1-1; unclear D gene. The CDR3 is 15 residues long. Germline CDR1 SGHAT, CDR2 FQNNGV. Trimming cost V 4 bases and J 4 bases, with 16 bases left between them.

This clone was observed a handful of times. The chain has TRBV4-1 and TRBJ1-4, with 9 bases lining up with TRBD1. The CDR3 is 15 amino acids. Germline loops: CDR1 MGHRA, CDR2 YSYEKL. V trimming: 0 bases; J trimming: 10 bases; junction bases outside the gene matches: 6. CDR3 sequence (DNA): TGCGCCAGCAGCCAAGAGGGAGGGACAGGGAGAAAACTGTTTTTT. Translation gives CASSQEGGTGRKLFF.

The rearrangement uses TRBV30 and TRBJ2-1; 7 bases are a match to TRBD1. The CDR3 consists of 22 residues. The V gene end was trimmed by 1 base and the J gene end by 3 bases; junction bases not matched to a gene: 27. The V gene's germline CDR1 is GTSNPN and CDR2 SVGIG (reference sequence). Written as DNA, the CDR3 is TGTGCCTGGAGTGGGATACGTCCTATGGGCTACCTAACAGGGGCCAGCTACAATGAGCAGTTCTTC. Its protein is CAWSGIRPMGYLTGASYNEQFF.

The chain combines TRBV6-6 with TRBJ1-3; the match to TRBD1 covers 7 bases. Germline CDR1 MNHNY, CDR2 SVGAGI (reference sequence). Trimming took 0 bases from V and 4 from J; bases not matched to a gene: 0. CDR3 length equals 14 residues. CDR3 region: CASSYSTGGNTIYF. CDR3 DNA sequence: TGTGCCAGCAGTTACTCGACAGGGGGAAACACCATATATTTT.

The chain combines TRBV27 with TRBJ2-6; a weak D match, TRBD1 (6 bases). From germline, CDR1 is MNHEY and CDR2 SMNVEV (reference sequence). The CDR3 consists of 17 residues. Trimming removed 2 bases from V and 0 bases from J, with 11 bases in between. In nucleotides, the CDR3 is TGTGCCAGCAGTTTAAAGGGACAAATCTCTGGGGCCAACGTCCTGACTTTC. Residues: CASSLKGQISGANVLTF.

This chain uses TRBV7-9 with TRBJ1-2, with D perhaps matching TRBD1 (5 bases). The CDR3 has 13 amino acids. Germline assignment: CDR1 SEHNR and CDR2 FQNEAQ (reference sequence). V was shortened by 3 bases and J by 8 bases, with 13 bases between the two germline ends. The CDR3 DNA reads TGTGCCAGCAGCTTCGAGACAGCAGGCGGCTACACCTTC. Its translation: CASSFETAGGYTF.

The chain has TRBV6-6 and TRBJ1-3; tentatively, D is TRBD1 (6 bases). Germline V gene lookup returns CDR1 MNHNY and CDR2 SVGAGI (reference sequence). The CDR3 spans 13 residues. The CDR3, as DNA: TGTGCTGTTTCCCAGGGGACTGGAAACACCATATATTTT. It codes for CAVSQGTGNTIYF.

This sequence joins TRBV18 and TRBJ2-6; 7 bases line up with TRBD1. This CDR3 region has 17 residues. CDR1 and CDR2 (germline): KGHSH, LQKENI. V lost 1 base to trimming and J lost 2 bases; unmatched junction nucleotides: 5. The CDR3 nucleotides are TGTGCCAGCTCACCACGCGGACAGGTAGCTGGGGCCAACGTCCTGACTTTC. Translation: CASSPRGQVAGANVLTF.

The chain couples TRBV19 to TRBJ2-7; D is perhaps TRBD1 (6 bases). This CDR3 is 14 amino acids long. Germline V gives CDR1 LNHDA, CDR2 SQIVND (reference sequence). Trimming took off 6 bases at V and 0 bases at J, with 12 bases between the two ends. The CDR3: CASRPGQSSYEQYF. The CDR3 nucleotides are TGTGCCAGTAGGCCTGGACAGAGCTCCTACGAGCAGTACTTC.

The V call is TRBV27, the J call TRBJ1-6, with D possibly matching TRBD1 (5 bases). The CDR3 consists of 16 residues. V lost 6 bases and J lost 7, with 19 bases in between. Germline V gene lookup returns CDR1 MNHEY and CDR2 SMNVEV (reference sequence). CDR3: CASSLSSMGPNSPLHF. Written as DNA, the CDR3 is TGTGCCAGCAGCCTCTCGTCTATGGGGCCAAATTCACCCCTCCACTTT.

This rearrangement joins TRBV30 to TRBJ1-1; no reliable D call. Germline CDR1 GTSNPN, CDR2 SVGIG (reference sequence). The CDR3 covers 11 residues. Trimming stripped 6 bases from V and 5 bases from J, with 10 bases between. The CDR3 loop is CACPGMTEAFF. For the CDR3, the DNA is TGTGCCTGTCCCGGGATGACTGAAGCTTTCTTT.

The CDR3 is CASSLETSGRGAQYF. The DNA of the CDR3 is TGTGCCAGCAGCTTGGAGACTAGCGGGAGGGGGGCCCAGTACTTC. The chain joins TRBV5-5 to TRBJ2-5; 14 nucleotides agree with TRBD2. The trim removed 0 bases at V and 9 bases at J, leaving 4 bases unmatched. Germline values: CDR1 SGHKS, CDR2 YYEKEE (reference sequence). This CDR3 has 15 residues.

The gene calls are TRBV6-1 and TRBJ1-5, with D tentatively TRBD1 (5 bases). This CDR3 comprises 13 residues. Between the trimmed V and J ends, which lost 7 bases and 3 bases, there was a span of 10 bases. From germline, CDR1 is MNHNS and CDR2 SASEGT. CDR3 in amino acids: CASNPGYNQPQHF. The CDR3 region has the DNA TGTGCCAGCAACCCAGGGTACAATCAGCCCCAGCATTTT.

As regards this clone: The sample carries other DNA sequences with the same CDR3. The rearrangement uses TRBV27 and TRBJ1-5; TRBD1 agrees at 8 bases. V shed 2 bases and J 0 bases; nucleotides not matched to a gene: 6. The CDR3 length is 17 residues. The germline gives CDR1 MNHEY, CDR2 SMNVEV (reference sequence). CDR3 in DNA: TGTGCCAGCAGTTTAACGGGACAGGCATATAGCAATCAGCCCCAGCATTTT. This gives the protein CASSLTGQAYSNQPQHF.

In DNA form, the CDR3 reads TGTGCCAGTACTAGCGGGGGGCTCAGCACAGATACGCAGTATTTT. This encodes CASTSGGLSTDTQYF. The gene calls are TRBV19 and TRBJ2-3, with TRBD2 identical over 11 bases. The V gene's germline CDR1 is LNHDA and CDR2 SQIVND (reference sequence). Trimming removed 7 bases from V and 0 bases from J; junction bases left unmatched: 3. The CDR3 sequence is 15 residues long.

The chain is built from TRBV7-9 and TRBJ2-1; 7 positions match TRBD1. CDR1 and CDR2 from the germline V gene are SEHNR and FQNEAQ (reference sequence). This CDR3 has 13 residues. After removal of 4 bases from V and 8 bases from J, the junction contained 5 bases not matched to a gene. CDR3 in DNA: TGTGCCAGCAGCTCACAGGGGACCGATGAGCAGTTCTTC. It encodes CASSSQGTDEQFF. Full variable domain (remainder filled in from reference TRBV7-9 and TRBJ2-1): DTGVSQNPRHKITKRGQNVTFRCDPISEHNRLYWYRQTLGQGPEFLTYFQNEAQLEKSRLLSDRFSAERPKGSFSTLEIQRTEQGDSAMYLCASSSQGTDEQFFGPGTRLTVL.

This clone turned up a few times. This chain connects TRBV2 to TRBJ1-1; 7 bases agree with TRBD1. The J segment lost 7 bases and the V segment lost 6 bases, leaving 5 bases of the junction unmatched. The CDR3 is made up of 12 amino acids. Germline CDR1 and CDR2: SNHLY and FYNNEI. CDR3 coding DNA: TGTGCCAGCAGAGTAGGGACAGATGAAGCTTTCTTT. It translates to CASRVGTDEAFF.

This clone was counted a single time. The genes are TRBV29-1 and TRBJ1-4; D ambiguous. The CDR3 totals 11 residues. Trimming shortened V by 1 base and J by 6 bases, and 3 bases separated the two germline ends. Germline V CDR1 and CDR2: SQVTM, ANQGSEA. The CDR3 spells CSVEADEKLFF. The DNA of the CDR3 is TGCAGCGTTGAAGCGGATGAAAAACTGTTTTTT.

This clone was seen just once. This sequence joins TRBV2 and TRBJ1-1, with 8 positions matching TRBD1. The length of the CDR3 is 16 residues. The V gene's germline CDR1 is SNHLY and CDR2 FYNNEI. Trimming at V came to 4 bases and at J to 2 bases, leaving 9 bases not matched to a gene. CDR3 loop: CASSGGPGQANTEAFF. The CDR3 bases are TGTGCCAGCAGTGGAGGTCCGGGACAGGCTAACACTGAAGCTTTCTTT.

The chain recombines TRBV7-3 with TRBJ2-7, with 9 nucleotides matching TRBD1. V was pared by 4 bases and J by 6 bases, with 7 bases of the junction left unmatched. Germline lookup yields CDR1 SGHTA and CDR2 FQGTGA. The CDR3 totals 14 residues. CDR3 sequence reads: CASSSQGQGGEQYF. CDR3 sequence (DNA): TGTGCCAGCAGCTCCCAGGGACAGGGCGGCGAGCAGTACTTC.

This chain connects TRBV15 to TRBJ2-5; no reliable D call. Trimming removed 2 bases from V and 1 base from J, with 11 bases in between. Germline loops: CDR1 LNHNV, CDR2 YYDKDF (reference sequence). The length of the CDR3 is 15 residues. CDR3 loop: CATSRSRSGQETQYF. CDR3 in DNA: TGTGCCACCAGCAGATCCCGTTCGGGCCAAGAGACCCAGTACTTC.